This T cell receptor beta chain was sequenced in a study of cytomegalovirus exposure and HLA in healthy donors. Study summary: Roughly four fifths of 350 to 400 genotyped donors fell in the Caucasian-associated ancestry cluster. Findings and caveats of the study: Immune exposure data for these donors was limited to CMV serostatus.

Healthy individuals who donated bone marrow served as the donors. This PCR relied on a set of 60 Vbeta primers and 13 Jbeta primers. Clones were read by immunoSEQ multiplex PCR, and TCRdb kept only the in-frame ones, dropping some. The sample holds 42,000 or so clones, around 50% seen once. Turning to this clone: What it binds is unknown.

The sequencing sample was made of PBMCs. This TCR derives from a human donor in good health.

CDR3 sequence: CASSEALRGTSGYTF. The CDR3 bases are TGTGCCAGCAGTGAAGCGCTCAGGGGGACGTCTGGCTACACCTTC. The rearrangement links TRBV2 to TRBJ1-2, with 7 bases lining up with TRBD1. With 0 bases clipped from V and 7 bases from J, the junction kept 8 bases outside the gene matches. This CDR3 is 15 amino acids long. Germline V gene sequence: CDR1 SNHLY, CDR2 FYNNEI.